This TCR beta chain was sequenced for a study of blood T cell repertoires in COVID-19. On the study more broadly: Material from acute and convalescent COVID-19 was sourced from the United States, Italy and Spain. In each case, the material was cDNA or gDNA derived from T cells, B-cell-depleted T cells, or PBMCs.

V was cut by 8 bases and J by 4 bases, with 18 bases left in between. CDR1 is MNHEY and CDR2 is SMNVEV in the germline V gene (reference sequence). CDR3 length equals 15 residues. Methods used by the authors: Reference gene primers were amplified, and this amplification served to estimate nucleated cell counts. Generated by immunoSEQ multiplex PCR, the TCRdb table keeps only in-frame clones and is missing some. That table supplies the V and J calls and clone size; D and trimming were determined from the DNA. The profile shows about 330,000 clones, almost 85% of them singletons. This TCR derives from a human donor in a cohort sampled during active COVID-19. Sequences were obtained from peripheral blood. V usage is TRBV27 and J usage is TRBJ1-5; unclear D gene. The CDR3 nucleotides are TGTGCCAGCTCAACAATCGAGGGATCTAATCAGCCCCAGCATTTT. Translated, it gives CASSTIEGSNQPQHF.